This T cell receptor beta chain was obtained from a study of blood T cells in healthy people across ages. This CDR3 contains 15 residues. Per the germline V gene, CDR1 is MNHNS and CDR2 is SASEGT. A second roughly 7 to 12 cycle PCR used barcoded and J-beta primers. TCRdb analysed the 5' RACE reads with MiXCR anew, one entry per CDR3 protein. The sample lists 600,000 to 850,000 distinct CDR3 sequences; about 25% were seen once. This clonotype has just a few counts. Mismatch with germline at one junction end may stem from a read error. This same sample was also part of a study on T cells of mothers and their children.

Sequenced material: blood. This TCR was recovered from a boy aged 5-17 years in good health. The rearrangement uses TRBV6-1 and TRBJ2-7; 7 nucleotides match TRBD1. The CDR3 region is CASSEERTGPYEQYF. The DNA of the CDR3 is TGTGCCAGCAGTGAAGAAAGGACAGGCCCCTATGAGCAGTACTTC.